Listed below are T cell receptor beta chains from one sample, sequenced in a study of cytomegalovirus exposure and HLA in healthy donors. Sequenced by immunoSEQ multiplex PCR; TCRdb stores in-frame clones only, minus some. The sample lists 100,000 to 150,000 clones; over 85% were seen once. The sequencing input was PBMCs. These receptor sequences come from a woman aged 18-29 years in good health and CMV-seronegative. Each CDR3 is given with its conserved first and last residue. D genes are given only for firm matches. Rows may omit the clone size; those that give it use once, few, many or a size class.

TRBJ2-1 . TRBV28 . TGTGCCAGCAGGAAGGGACGTGGTACTAGCCGGGATGAGCAGTTCTTC CASRKGRGTSRDEQFF
TRBJ1-3 once TRBV5-1 TRBD1 TGCGCCAGCAGCTTGGATCAAACCGGGACAGGGGCCATATATTTT CASSLDQTGTGAIYF
TRBJ1-2 . TRBV5-1 TRBD1 TGCGCCAGCAGCTTGGCGGGACAGGGTTCTAACTATGGCTACACCTTC CASSLAGQGSNYGYTF
TRBJ1-5 once TRBV2 . TGTGCCAGCAGTGATATTCCAGGAGGCAGTAATCAGCCCCAGCATTTT CASSDIPGGSNQPQHF
TRBJ2-1 . TRBV5-1 . TGCGCCAGCAGCTCCCCCGTCGAGGATACTGAGCAGTTCTTC CASSSPVEDTEQFF
TRBJ2-2 . TRBV25-1 . TGTGCCAGCAGTGTCGGTTCGGGATCCGGGGAGCTGTTTTTT CASSVGSGSGELFF
TRBJ1-2 . TRBV28 . TGTGCCAGCAGTTTAGGGCCTATGTGGGGACACCTGAACTATGGCTACACCTTC CASSLGPMWGHLNYGYTF
TRBJ1-1 once TRBV29-1 . TGCAGCGTTGCCGGGTCGGGGAACACTGAAGCTTTCTTT CSVAGSGNTEAFF
TRBJ2-5 . TRBV25-1 . TGTGCCAGCAGCGAACAGGGCACGGAGACCCAGTACTTC CASSEQGTETQYF
TRBJ1-2 . TRBV7-9 TRBD1 TGTGCCAGCAGTTTAAGACGGGGACAGGGGACTACCTATGGCTACACCTTC CASSLRRGQGTTYGYTF
TRBJ2-1 . TRBV7-9 . TGTGCCAGCAGCTCCCCCCCACAGGGAGGGTGGAATGAGCAGTTCTTC CASSSPPQGGWNEQFF
TRBJ1-5 . TRBV28 TRBD1 TGTGCCAGCAGCCTAGGGGGCCAGGGCCATGGTCAGCCCCAGCATTTT CASSLGGQGHGQPQHF
TRBJ2-3 . TRBV4-3 . TGCGCCAGCAGCCAAGTGAGTGGTAGCACAGATACGCAGTATTTT CASSQVSGSTDTQYF
TRBJ1-1 . TRBV6-5 . TGTGCCAGCAGTCCTCCTCTTCCAGGTGAAGCTTTCTTT CASSPPLPGEAFF
TRBJ2-7 . TRBV10-2 TRBD1 TGCGCCAGCAGTGAAAGGACAGGAGGCCTAATTCACGAGCAGTACTTC CASSERTGGLIHEQYF
TRBJ1-1 . TRBV7-9 . TGTGCCAGCAGCTTAGGTCAGAACACTGAAGCTTTCTTT CASSLGQNTEAFF
TRBJ1-5 . TRBV6-5 . TGTGCCAGCAGTGGACAGCAAAATCAGCCCCAGCATTTT CASSGQQNQPQHF
TRBJ2-7 . TRBV11-3 . TGTGCCAGCAGCTTAGAAGGATGGGGCCCGGACATCACCTACGAGCAGTACTTC CASSLEGWGPDITYEQYF
TRBJ2-1 once TRBV9 TRBD1 TGTGCCAGCAGCGTAGACACAGGGGCCGGGAATGAGCAGTTCTTC CASSVDTGAGNEQFF
TRBJ2-1 . TRBV4-3 TRBD1 TGCGCCAGCAGCCAAGGGACAGGGATCGACAATGAGCAGTTCTTC CASSQGTGIDNEQFF
TRBJ2-2 . TRBV28 TRBD1 TGTGCCAGCAGTTACCCAGGGACAGGGGGCTTCGGGGAGCTGTTTTTT CASSYPGTGGFGELFF
TRBJ1-6 . TRBV6-1 TRBD1 TGTGCCAGCAGTGACAGACAGGGTAATAATTCACCCCTCCACTTT CASSDRQGNNSPLHF
TRBJ1-4 . TRBV28 TRBD1 TGTGCCAGCTCACGACAGGGGTACTCAACTAATGAAAAACTGTTTTTT CASSRQGYSTNEKLFF
TRBJ1-4 . TRBV28 . TGTGCCAGCAGTTTTCGGCACAGGAGCGAAAAACTGTTTTTT CASSFRHRSEKLFF
TRBJ2-7 once TRBV6-1 . TGTGCCAGCAGTGAAGCCTACCTTAGCTCCTACGAGCAGTACTTC CASSEAYLSSYEQYF
TRBJ1-6 . TRBV19 TRBD1 TGTGCCAGTAGACAGGACAGGGGTAATTCACCCCTCCACTTT CASRQDRGNSPLHF
TRBJ2-3 . TRBV6-4 TRBD2 TGTGCCAGCAGTGGGAGCGGGGGGACAGATACGCAGTATTTT CASSGSGGTDTQYF
TRBJ1-1 . TRBV9 . TGTGCCAGCAGCGGGGCTTACACTGAAGCTTTCTTT CASSGAYTEAFF
TRBJ2-1 few TRBV28 . TGTGCCAGCCGGACAGCACGTGAGCAGTTCTTC CASRTAREQFF
TRBJ2-7 few TRBV5-1 TRBD1 TGCGCCAGCAGCTTGGTACCGGCCGGGACAGGGGGCCGCGAGCAGTACTTC CASSLVPAGTGGREQYF
TRBJ1-6 . TRBV11-1 TRBD1 TGTGCCAGCAGCTCGGGACAGGGGGGTAGGACACCCCTCCACTTT CASSSGQGGRTPLHF
TRBJ2-7 . TRBV11-2 . TGTGCCAGCAGCTTAGACCCGGGTACAAGCGAGCAGTACTTC CASSLDPGTSEQYF
TRBJ2-5 . TRBV5-4 TRBD2 TGTGCCAGCAGCGGGGGACTAGCGGGGGGACAAGAGACCCAGTACTTC CASSGGLAGGQETQYF
TRBJ2-1 . TRBV5-4 TRBD2 TGTGCCAGCAGCTTGAGGGGGCCGGGACTAGCGGAGTACAATGAGCAGTTCTTC CASSLRGPGLAEYNEQFF
TRBJ2-6 . TRBV5-1 TRBD1 TGCGCCAGCAGCTTCACAGGGGCCTCTGGGGCCAACGTCCTGACTTTC CASSFTGASGANVLTF
TRBJ2-3 . TRBV11-3 TRBD2 TGTGCCAGCAGCCGGGGGGGTCCAGATACGCAGTATTTT CASSRGGPDTQYF
TRBJ1-1 . TRBV11-1 TRBD1 TGTGCCAGCAGCTCAGACAGGGGTGAAGCTTTCTTT CASSSDRGEAFF
TRBJ2-7 . TRBV10-3 TRBD2 TGTGCCATCAGGCAGACTAGCGGGAGTTTCGACGAGCAGTACTTC CAIRQTSGSFDEQYF
TRBJ1-4 . TRBV5-1 TRBD1 TGCGCCAGCAGCTGGACAGGGAGAAATGAAAAACTGTTTTTT CASSWTGRNEKLFF
TRBJ2-1 . TRBV5-1 TRBD1 TGCGCCAGCAGCAGGGGACAGGCTGTTGGGAATGAGCAGTTCTTC CASSRGQAVGNEQFF
TRBJ1-3 . TRBV7-8 TRBD1 TGTGCCAGCAGCGCGGGACAGAACTCTGGAAACACCATATATTTT CASSAGQNSGNTIYF
TRBJ1-5 . TRBV7-8 TRBD1 TGTGCCAGCAGCTTATGGGGACAGGGAAACCAGCCCCAGCATTTT CASSLWGQGNQPQHF
TRBJ2-2 . TRBV9 . TGTGCCAGCAGCCCAACGGGTAGGAACACCGGGGAGCTGTTTTTT CASSPTGRNTGELFF
TRBJ2-6 . TRBV10-1 TRBD1 TGCGCCAGCAGTGAGTGTCCTGAGATGGGACAGGGGGCGCAAGGGGCCAACGTCCTGACTTTC CASSECPEMGQGAQGANVLTF
TRBJ1-2 . TRBV28 . TGTGCCAGCAGTCTACCCGGGGGGGGCCCTAACTATGGCTACACCTTC CASSLPGGGPNYGYTF
TRBJ1-1 . TRBV6-5 TRBD1 TGTGCCAGCCGAAGACAGGGGAACACTGAAGCTTTCTTT CASRRQGNTEAFF
TRBJ1-3 . TRBV4-1 . TGCGCCAGCAGCCATGGTGAAGGGGTCTCTGGAAACACCATATATTTT CASSHGEGVSGNTIYF
TRBJ2-1 . TRBV10-3 TRBD2 TGTGCCACCCGACTGACTAGCGGGAGCAATGAGCAGTTCTTC CATRLTSGSNEQFF
TRBJ2-7 . TRBV7-8 . TGTGCCAGCAGCTTAGAGGGGGGGGCCACCTACGAGCAGTACTTC CASSLEGGATYEQYF
TRBJ2-7 . TRBV9 TRBD1 TGTGCCAGCAGCGCTGGGACAGGGAGCTCCTACGAGCAGTACTTC CASSAGTGSSYEQYF
TRBJ2-7 . TRBV6-5 TRBD1 TGTGCCAGCAGTTACTATGGGGACAGCTACGAGCAGTACTTC CASSYYGDSYEQYF